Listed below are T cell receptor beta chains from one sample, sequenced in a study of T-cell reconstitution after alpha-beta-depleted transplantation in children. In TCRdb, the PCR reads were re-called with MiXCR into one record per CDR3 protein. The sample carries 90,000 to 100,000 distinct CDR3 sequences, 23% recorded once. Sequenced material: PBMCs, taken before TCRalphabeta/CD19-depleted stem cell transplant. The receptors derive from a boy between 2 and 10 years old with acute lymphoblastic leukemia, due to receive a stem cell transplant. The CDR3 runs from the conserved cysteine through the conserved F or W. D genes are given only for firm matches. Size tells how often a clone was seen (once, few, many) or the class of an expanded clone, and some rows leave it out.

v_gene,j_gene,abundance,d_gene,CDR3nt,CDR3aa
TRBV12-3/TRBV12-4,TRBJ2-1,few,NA,TGTGCCAGCAGTTTCACTTACTACAATGAGCAGTTCTTC,CASSFTYYNEQFF
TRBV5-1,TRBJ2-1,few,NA,TGCGCCAGCATGGCGGTGATTGGTTACAATGAGCAGTTCTTC,CASMAVIGYNEQFF
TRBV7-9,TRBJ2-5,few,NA,TGTGCCAGCAGCCCCGGGAGTAGTTACCAAGAGACCCAGTACTTC,CASSPGSSYQETQYF
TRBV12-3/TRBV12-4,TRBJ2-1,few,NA,TGTGCCAGCAGTCCCCGATATAAGCAGTTCTTC,CASSPRYKQFF
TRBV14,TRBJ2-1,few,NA,TGTGCCAGCAGCCGGCGTTTCTACAATGAGCAGTTCTTC,CASSRRFYNEQFF
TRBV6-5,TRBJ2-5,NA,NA,TGTGCCAGCAGTTACGAAGCGGAGGGGCCCAGAAAGACCCAGTACTTC,CASSYEAEGPRKTQYF
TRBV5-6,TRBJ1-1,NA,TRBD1,TGTGCCAGCAAAAATGGGATAGGACAGGGGACCACTAAAGCTTTCTTT,CASKNGIGQGTTKAFF
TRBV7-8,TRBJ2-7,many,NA,TGTGCCAGCAGCTTAGGGGTGGGCTACGAGCAGTACTTC,CASSLGVGYEQYF
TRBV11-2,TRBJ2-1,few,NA,TGTGCCAGCAGGCTCGGTTGGACTCGCAATGAGCAGTTCTTC,CASRLGWTRNEQFF
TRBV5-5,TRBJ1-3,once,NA,TGTGCCAGCAGCTTGGTTCCCGGGCTCTCTGGAAACACCATATATTTT,CASSLVPGLSGNTIYF
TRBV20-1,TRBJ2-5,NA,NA,TGCAGTGCTTGGGGGCTGAAAGAGACCCAGTACTTC,CSAWGLKETQYF
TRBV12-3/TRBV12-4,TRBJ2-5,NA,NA,TGTGCCAGCAGTCCCCTCGGTGAAGAACGGGCGGAGACCCAGTACTTC,CASSPLGEERAETQYF
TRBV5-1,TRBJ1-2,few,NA,TGCGCCAGCAGCTTGTCGGGCGGAAACTATGGCTACACCTTC,CASSLSGGNYGYTF
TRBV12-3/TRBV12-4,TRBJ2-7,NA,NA,TGTGCCAGCACCATACGCAGGACGGGCTACGAGCAGTACTTC,CASTIRRTGYEQYF
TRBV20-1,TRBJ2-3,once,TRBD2,TGCAGTGCCCGGACTAGCGGGAGGGCCGGCACAGATACGCAGTATTTT,CSARTSGRAGTDTQYF
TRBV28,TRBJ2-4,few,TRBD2,TGTGCCAGCAGTTCGACTAGCGGAGGGACCTCGAAGGTAGTAGCCAAAAACATTCAGTACTTC,CASSSTSGGTSKVVAKNIQYF
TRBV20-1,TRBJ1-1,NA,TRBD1,TGCAGTGCTAGCCGATCGGGACAGGGGAACACTGAAGCTTTCTTT,CSASRSGQGNTEAFF
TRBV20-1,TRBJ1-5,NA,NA,TGCAGTGCTAGCCGGACAATCTATAGCAATCAGCCCCAGCATTTT,CSASRTIYSNQPQHF